The 21 T cell receptor beta chains below were found in one sample sequenced in a study of shared clonotypes between healthy human individuals. Sequencing used immunoSEQ multiplex PCR; TCRdb keeps in-frame clones, though not all of them. The sample holds about 470,000 clones, 70% to 80% seen once. Sequenced sample: PBMCs. Receptors originate from a woman aged 40-49 years in good health. Some clones in this sample may be carry-over from other donors' samples.

This clone was seen more than once but under ten times. The chain combines TRBV7-9 with TRBJ1-1; D is ambiguous. Germline values: CDR1 SEHNR, CDR2 FQNEAQ (reference sequence). The CDR3 runs 14 residues. The V end lost 2 bases, the J end lost 4 bases, and 11 bases lay between the germline ends. The CDR3 DNA reads as TGTGCCAGCAGCTTATACGGCGGGAGCACTGAAGCTTTCTTT. Translation gives CASSLYGGSTEAFF.

The genes are TRBV2 and TRBJ1-2; a weak D match, TRBD1 (5 bases). Germline CDR1 is SNHLY and CDR2 is FYNNEI. The CDR3 has 14 residues. Deletions cut 5 bases from V and 5 bases from J, with 15 bases between. CDR3 DNA sequence: TGTGCCAGCAGTTACGACAGAGGAAGATATGGCTACACCTTC. The encoded protein is CASSYDRGRYGYTF.

The V call is TRBV29-1, the J call TRBJ2-1, with no clear D. The CDR3 contains 12 residues. The V end lost 1 base, the J end lost 8 bases, and 9 bases lay between the germline ends. CDR1 is SQVTM, CDR2 ANQGSEA, per germline. The CDR3 here is CSVEAEADEQFF. In DNA form, the CDR3 reads TGCAGCGTTGAAGCCGAGGCCGATGAGCAGTTCTTC.

This clone came up a few times. In DNA form, the CDR3 reads TGTGCCAGCTCACCAGGGACAGGGGGCGACGGCTACACCTTC. This codes for CASSPGTGGDGYTF. This chain links TRBV18 with TRBJ1-2, with 12 bases that match TRBD1. V dropped 2 bases and J dropped 8; count of bases not matched to a gene: 3. This CDR3 comprises 14 residues. Germline CDR1 is KGHSH and CDR2 is LQKENI.

The V call is TRBV6-1, the J call TRBJ1-4; 11 bases are shared with TRBD1. The CDR3 contains 15 residues. Germline V lookup: CDR1 MNHNS, CDR2 SASEGT. The ends lost 5 bases at V and 7 bases at J; junction bases unmatched: 6. DNA for the CDR3: TGTGCCAGCAGTCTCGGGGACAGGGGGTTTGAAAAACTGTTTTTT. Protein product: CASSLGDRGFEKLFF.

In its sample, this clone was seen once. CDR3 in amino acids: CASSDRGAQETQYF. As DNA, the CDR3 is TGTGCCAGCAGTGATCGCGGAGCCCAAGAGACCCAGTACTTC. The chain has TRBV2 and TRBJ2-5; D call uncertain. Trimming stripped 3 bases from V and 1 base from J, with 9 bases between. Germline CDR1 SNHLY, CDR2 FYNNEI. The CDR3 consists of 14 residues.

The chain recombines TRBV5-1 with TRBJ1-2; 9 positions match TRBD1. The CDR3 is 14 amino acids. Germline V gives CDR1 SGHRS, CDR2 YFSETQ. V dropped 4 bases and J dropped 7; count of bases not matched to a gene: 8. CDR3 in DNA: TGCGCCAGCAGCCCGGGACAGGGAGTGCGTGGCTACACCTTC. This codes for CASSPGQGVRGYTF.

The rearrangement uses TRBV28 and TRBJ2-1; D might be TRBD1 (5 bases). The CDR3 is made up of 12 amino acids. Germline V lookup: CDR1 MDHEN, CDR2 SYDVKM. Trimming shortened V by 5 bases and J by 4 bases, and 6 bases separated the two germline ends. CDR3 DNA: TGTGCCAGCAGTCGACAGTACAATGAGCAGTTCTTC. It encodes CASSRQYNEQFF.

The CDR3 sequence: CSVDKGQGGETQYF. CDR3 nucleotides: TGCAGCGTTGATAAAGGACAGGGAGGGGAGACCCAGTACTTC. The J gene is TRBJ2-5, the V gene TRBV29-1, with D possibly TRBD1 on 8 matching bases. CDR3 size: 14 residues. The ends were cut back, 3 bases at V and 5 bases at J, with 16 bases in the middle. In germline, CDR1 is SQVTM, CDR2 ANQGSEA.

The chain is built from TRBV19 and TRBJ1-6; 8 bases fit TRBD1. The germline CDR1 and CDR2 sequences are LNHDA and SQIVND (reference sequence). Germline trimming cut 5 bases from V and 7 bases from J; bases unmatched to any gene: 4. CDR3 length: 14 amino acids. The CDR3 nucleotides are TGTGCCAGTAGTGTCAGGGGGCCCAATTCACCCCTCCACTTT. Translated, it gives CASSVRGPNSPLHF.

This clone was observed a single time. The chain joins TRBV19 to TRBJ1-4; no firm D call. V gave up 4 bases and J gave up 0 bases, with 18 bases separating them. Germline values: CDR1 LNHDA, CDR2 SQIVND (reference sequence). The CDR3 has 18 residues. The CDR3 DNA reads TGTGCCAGTAGTACTCATATGCGACCAGGCGCAACTAATGAAAAACTGTTTTTT. This translates into CASSTHMRPGATNEKLFF.

The chain carries TRBV28 and TRBJ2-1; 7 positions match TRBD2. The V and J ends lost 6 bases and 3 bases, in that order; junction bases with no gene match: 8. Germline CDR1 MDHEN, CDR2 SYDVKM. This CDR3 has 15 residues. The CDR3 DNA reads as TGTGCCAGCAGCCCCGGGACTACCTTCTACAATGAGCAGTTCTTC. Its protein is CASSPGTTFYNEQFF.

As concerns this clone: Sequence at one end of the junction differs from germline and may be a read error. This sequence joins TRBV4-1 and TRBJ2-5, with 7 bases fitting TRBD2. This CDR3 has 15 residues. Germline CDR1 is MGHRA and CDR2 is YSYEKL. DNA of the CDR3: TGTGCCAGCAGCCATTCTTCTAGCGGCCAAGAGACCCAGTACTTC. It is translated as CASSHSSSGQETQYF.

This clone was seen just once. This rearrangement joins TRBV21-1 to TRBJ1-2. TRBV21-1 is marked as a pseudogene. The CDR3 is made up of 16 amino acids. In nucleotides, the CDR3 is TGTGCCAGCAGCAAAAAGCGGGCTTGGGATCGAGATGGCTACACCTTC. This translates into CASSKKRAWDRDGYTF.

J is TRBJ2-1 and V is TRBV5-4, with D unclear. Trimming pared 4 bases from V and 1 base from J, leaving 15 bases between. Germline CDR1 SGHNT, CDR2 YYREEE (reference sequence). The CDR3 is 16 amino acids. This CDR3 reads CASSNPMAGSYNEQFF. The CDR3 DNA reads TGTGCCAGCAGCAACCCTATGGCCGGATCCTACAATGAGCAGTTCTTC.

This clone was observed a handful of times. This chain links TRBV7-2 with TRBJ1-5; a possible D gene is TRBD1 (6 bases). Trimming shortened V by 2 bases and J by 4 bases, and 12 bases separated the two germline ends. This CDR3 has 15 residues. Per the germline V gene, CDR1 is SGHTA and CDR2 is FQGNSA. The CDR3 sequence is CASSLSDRLNQPQHF. CDR3 nucleotides: TGTGCCAGCAGCTTAAGTGACAGGTTAAATCAGCCCCAGCATTTT.

V usage is TRBV4-1 and J usage is TRBJ1-2, with TRBD1 matching over 9 bases. The V and J ends lost 3 bases and 6 bases, in that order; junction bases with no gene match: 8. The CDR3 is 15 residues long. In germline, CDR1 is MGHRA, CDR2 YSYEKL. In DNA, the CDR3 is TGCGCCAGCAGCCACCACAGGGGGCGAGATAATGGCTACACCTTC. Translated, it gives CASSHHRGRDNGYTF.

For this clone: Within the sample, other DNA sequences also encode this same CDR3. The chain joins TRBV30 to TRBJ2-5, with D uncertain. Trimming took off 1 base at V and 5 bases at J, with 8 bases between the two ends. CDR1 is GTSNPN, CDR2 SVGIG, per germline (reference sequence). This CDR3 is 12 amino acids long. CDR3 sequence: CAWSALRETQYF. DNA for the CDR3: TGTGCCTGGAGTGCGTTGCGGGAGACCCAGTACTTC.

V usage is TRBV7-2 and J usage is TRBJ2-1; 10 nucleotides agree with TRBD2. V trimming: 3 bases; J trimming: 10 bases; junction bases outside the gene matches: 0. Germline CDR1 SGHTA, CDR2 FQGNSA. The CDR3 spans 12 residues. The CDR3 loop is CASSFSGREQFF. In DNA, the CDR3 is TGTGCCAGCAGCTTTAGCGGGAGGGAGCAGTTCTTC.

Here the CDR3 DNA reads TGTGCCACCGACATGGGGACAGGGGGGCAAGAGACCCAGTACTTC. The encoded protein is CATDMGTGGQETQYF. This sequence joins TRBV10-3 and TRBJ2-5, with 11 nucleotides matching TRBD1. CDR3 length: 15 amino acids. The ends lost 10 bases at V and 2 bases at J; junction bases unmatched: 9. The V gene's germline CDR1 is ENHRY and CDR2 SYGVKD.

V and J are TRBV5-1 and TRBJ2-7, with unresolved D. In germline, CDR1 is SGHRS, CDR2 YFSETQ. CDR3 length: 16 residues. V was cut by 0 bases and J by 0 bases, with 13 bases left in between. CDR3 sequence reads: CASSLAPTPISYEQYF. The CDR3 DNA reads TGCGCCAGCAGCTTGGCTCCCACTCCTATCTCCTACGAGCAGTACTTC.